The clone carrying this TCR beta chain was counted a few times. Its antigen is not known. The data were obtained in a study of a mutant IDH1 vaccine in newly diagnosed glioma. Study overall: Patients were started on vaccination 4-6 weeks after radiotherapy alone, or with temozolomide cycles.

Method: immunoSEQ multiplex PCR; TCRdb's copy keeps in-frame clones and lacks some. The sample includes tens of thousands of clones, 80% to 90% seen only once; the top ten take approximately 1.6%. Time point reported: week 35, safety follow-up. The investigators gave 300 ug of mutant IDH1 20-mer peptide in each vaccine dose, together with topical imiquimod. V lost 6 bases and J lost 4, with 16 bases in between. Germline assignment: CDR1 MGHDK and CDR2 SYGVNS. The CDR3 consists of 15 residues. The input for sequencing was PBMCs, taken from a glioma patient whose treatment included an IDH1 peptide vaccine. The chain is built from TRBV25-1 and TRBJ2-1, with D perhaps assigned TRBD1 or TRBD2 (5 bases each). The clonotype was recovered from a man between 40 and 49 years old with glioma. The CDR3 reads CASSPGVGLYNEQFF. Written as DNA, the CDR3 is TGTGCCAGCAGCCCCGGGGTGGGGCTTTACAATGAGCAGTTCTTC.